The TCR beta chain described here comes from a study of shared clonotypes between healthy human individuals (dated by TCRdb to 2019 to 2021). The study in broad terms: The cohort included a few men and two women between 18 and 49 years of age. For each donor, three plates each were used for CD4 naive and CD4 memory, two plates were used for CD8 naive, and one plate was used for CD8 memory. To estimate repertoire size and how much clonotypes are shared between individuals, the study performed deep sequencing of blood TCR repertoires from 4 to 6 healthy adults. Different laboratories and diverse techniques were used to prepare libraries and sequence TCR repertoires, to increase sequencing depth and limit assay-specific biases. Each donor's leukapheresis produced roughly between roughly 0.94 and 9.5 billion PBMCs. Here is what the overall study found, with its caveats: Only blood was sampled, and tissue TCR repertoires likely differ from those in blood. Rarefaction of sorted-subset datasets indicated incomplete sequencing despite the large sequencing depth. Because the study included a small number of donors, the genetic and exposure-history diversity represented was limited. Clonotypes shared by all four sorted-subset donors showed higher generation probabilities than non-shared clonotypes. Around 5.4% of naive CD4, approximately 3.7% of naive CD8, approximately 2.2% of memory CD4, and over 0.35% of memory CD8 clonotypes were shared across a few donors. Pairwise subsampling led to the expectation that sequencing depth would affect the degree of clonotype sharing among donors. Estimated clonotype richness was generally larger for naive than for memory subsets.

TCR CDR3 regions were amplified from genomic DNA by multiplex PCR using the deep immunoSEQ assay. For each cell subset, the extracted genomic DNA was distributed evenly across all wells of several immunoSEQ 96-well plates, and each plate served as one replicate. For sorted subsets, 200 ng of genomic DNA, equivalent to around 29,000 T cell genomes, went into each replicate PCR. Purified libraries were quantified with a Qubit 3.0 fluorometer, sized on a Bioanalyzer 2100, and re-quantified with the KAPA Library Quantification kit. Every immunoSEQ 96-well plate was sequenced on a separate single-read 150-cycle Illumina NextSeq 550 flow cell. As for how the authors treated the data: The immunoSEQ output contained only junctional sequences without quality scores, so filtering could not match that applied to full-length reads. Sequences were annotated with PyIR, a Python wrapper for IgBLAST v1.9, and V/J genes and CDR3 were assigned using IMGT germline references. Reads were filtered out if the reads had weak V/J assignments (E-value above 1e-6), no CDR3, stop codons, out-of-frame junctions, or ambiguous translated residues. V3J clonotypes were defined by identical inferred V gene, J gene, and CDR3 amino acid sequence. The percentage overlap between two repertoires was calculated by dividing the number of shared unique clonotypes by the size of the smaller repertoire. RTK rarefaction, the Chao1 estimator, and Recon v2.1 estimates of unobserved clonotypes were used to assess repertoire richness. OLGA was used to compute generation probabilities for all TCRbeta clonotypes that the gDNA method yielded from a few donors. As stored in TCRdb, this immuneACCESS dataset retains in-frame rearrangements with V and J assigned. A fraction of the clones does not appear; measured against another copy, unresolved V genes explain less than half of the discrepancy, and the remainder lacks a known reason. V, J and clone size were drawn from that table, and D and trimming were deduced from the DNA. Recorded for this sample are about 680,000 clones; roughly 72% of them occurred a single time. The ten largest clones take up around 1.8% of the sample.

Healthy HIV-negative adults with no recently reported acute infections or vaccinations were included as donors. Every donor was a Caucasian adult living in Nashville, Tennessee, USA. CD4+ T cells were enriched through magnetic negative selection, after which naive cells were positively selected on CD45RA and the remaining negative fraction served as the memory subset. Blood was collected by leukapheresis, and PBMCs were isolated by Ficoll-Histopaque density gradient centrifugation and then cryopreserved in liquid nitrogen vapor phase. Analytical flow cytometry was used to check the purity and quantity of each magnetically sorted T cell population. Each sorted fraction had its genomic DNA isolated and then quantified by UV absorbance on a Nanodrop 2000c. The CDR1 and CDR2 encoded by the germline V gene are MDHEN and SYDVKM. V was cut back by 6 bases and J by 6 bases, leaving a gap of 9 bases between them. The CDR3 starts with the cysteine, ends with the phenylalanine, and has 11 residues. Only the CDR3 DNA stays, 33 bases, in frame from base 1.

As for this clone: It has no known antigen specificity. Per-nucleotide qualities are absent, and no much larger clonotype sits a single base away.

Recombination linked TRBV28 to TRBJ2-7; confidence is insufficient to name the D gene. The TCR was taken from a woman aged 30 to 39 in good health. The sample taken for sequencing was memory CD4+ T cells sorted from blood. The intended sense of this specimen's cell subset or site label: CD45RA-negative fraction. The CDR3 corresponds to CASSSGFEQYF. In nucleotide form, the sequence is TGTGCCAGCAGCTCAGGATTCGAGCAGTACTTC.